The rows below give T cell receptor beta chains drawn from one sample of a study of blood T cell repertoires in COVID-19. Sequencing was performed with immunoSEQ multiplex PCR; in TCRdb, only in-frame clones are kept and a portion is missing. Here the sample spans 250,000 to 300,000 clones, around 78% being singletons. Sequences were obtained from peripheral blood. These receptors all come from a man aged 55 to 70 who had recovered from COVID-19. The CDR3 runs from the conserved cysteine through the conserved F or W. Each record gives: clone size, V gene, J gene, CDR3 protein. Rows give clone size only sometimes, using once, few, many, or a class for an expanded clone.

.	TRBV6-6	TRBJ2-1	CASLEVGGRAFDEQFF
.	TRBV3-1/TRBV3-2	TRBJ1-4	CASRGQNEKLFF
.	TRBV7-9	TRBJ2-2	CATVETYLGELFF
.	TRBV6-5	TRBJ2-7	CASKSGGTGSYEQYF
.	TRBV18	TRBJ2-5	CASSPEGRGRETQYF
.	TRBV7-9	TRBJ2-5	CASSLAREQETQYF
.	TRBV7-8	TRBJ2-3	CASSLVGYPSGGRSSDTQYF
.	TRBV5-1	TRBJ2-2	CASRPGQRLGELFF
.	TRBV3-1/TRBV3-2	TRBJ2-7	CASSRRTGTRTYEQYF
.	TRBV6-2/TRBV6-3	TRBJ1-1	CASSYSNRGTEAFF
many	TRBV11-2	TRBJ2-3	CASSDGTFPDTQYF